This T cell receptor (beta chain) was captured by sequencing in a study of blood T cell repertoires in COVID-19. Study-level information: Acute-phase and convalescent COVID-19 samples originated in the United States, Italy and Spain. Nucleic acid was either cDNA or gDNA, and it came from T cells, B-cell-depleted T cells, or PBMCs.

The germline V gene encodes CDR1 WNHNN and CDR2 SYGVQD (reference sequence). With 4 bases removed from V and 6 bases from J, the gap between germline ends came to 10 bases. The CDR3 loop spans 13 amino acids. Participants came from roughly 24 US areas, aged about 18 to 100 years. Some clones are missing from TCRdb's copy, which holds only in-frame ones; the method was immunoSEQ multiplex PCR. The data contain some 200,000 clones, 83% of them seen just once; the ten biggest clones take up approximately 5%. Only a few counts were recorded for this clone. The specimen sequenced was PBMCs or T cells enriched from blood (not recorded which). This sequence joins TRBV10-1 and TRBJ2-1; D ambiguous. This receptor was identified in a woman aged 45-65 years who had been exposed to COVID-19. CDR3 amino acids: CASSVSHSNEQFF. As DNA, the CDR3 is TGCGCCAGCAGTGTGTCTCATAGCAATGAGCAGTTCTTC.